Listed here is a single TCR beta chain. No antigen is known for it. The record originates from a study of T cells after yellow fever vaccination. General observations from the study: The study noted that FACS-sorted repertoires could contain abundant clonotypes contaminating from the bulk population.

Germline V CDR1 and CDR2: SQVTM, ANQGSEA. V was pared by 0 bases and J by 8 bases, with 8 bases between. The CDR3 has 12 amino acids. Template switching with 5'RACE generated the TCR cDNA and added a universal primer site and UMIs. TCRdb fed the 5' RACE reads into MiXCR, producing one record per CDR3 protein. The profile shows 250,000 or so distinct CDR3 sequences, around 6.7% of them singletons. This receptor was obtained from a man under 40 who received the YFV17D yellow fever vaccine. The specimen was CD4+ T cells sorted from PBMCs, collected on the day of the yellow fever booster vaccination. J is TRBJ2-1 and V is TRBV29-1; D not resolved. The CDR3 region is CSVEDHSDEQFF. Here the CDR3 DNA reads TGCAGCGTTGAAGATCACTCAGATGAGCAGTTCTTC.